Listed below are T cell receptor beta chains from one sample, sequenced in a study of OX40 agonist ivuxolimab in advanced cancers. Sequencing used immunoSEQ multiplex PCR; TCRdb keeps in-frame clones, though not all of them. This table has some 80,000 clones, around 86% appearing once. The sample consisted of CD4+ or CD8+ T cells sorted from blood, taken in a trial of the OX40 agonist ivuxolimab. Receptor source: an adult with an advanced solid tumor such as melanoma, head and neck, liver or kidney cancer. Both conserved end residues are trimmed from each CDR3.

V,CDR3
TRBV7-9,ASSLKGSDYGYT
TRBV19,ASSMDRGGGNTIY
TRBV7-2,ASSTSTSKGETQY
TRBV7-2,ASSLAPRGYEQY
TRBV7-2,ASKTGSSETQY
TRBV7-8,ASSSQGYNEQF
TRBV5-1,ASSLSGRYNEQF
TRBV19,ASSKDGRHQPQH
TRBV5-1,ASSFGRGGDKLF
TRBV7-2,ASSSDRARAIRYGYT
TRBV13,ASSGTGSEQY
TRBV28,ASRGAGRDGYT
TRBV10-3,AISESSTATEAF
TRBV18,ASSVTSSYEQY
TRBV5-1,ASSLQPENTEAF
TRBV30,AWSTGLAGETQY
TRBV28,ASSQLKGEAF
TRBV28,ASIRTDQETQY
TRBV27,ASSLFGTQETQY
TRBV11-3,ASSLGPGSGANVLT
TRBV7-2,ASSAQGTDTQY
TRBV7-9,ASSRGGQGTLGLF
TRBV19,ASRPVPPNEKLF
TRBV5-1,ASSLWGPDTQY
TRBV5-6,ASSYTGPYEQY
TRBV4-2,ASSQLLAGSTGELF
TRBV4-1,ASRLTGGNTGELF
TRBV7-2,ASSRGNPRDEQF
TRBV19,ASSPRTSGDYNEQF
TRBV5-1,ASSLGTVSNQPQH
TRBV4-1,ASSRSLAGGPLSGELF
TRBV30,AWAEYQNIQY
TRBV5-6,ASSYPGTPSGQTQY
TRBV5-1,ASSLGGVENTIY
TRBV28,ASSLWVNYGYT
TRBV7-9,ASSLRPEQF
TRBV15,ATSNGQGAIYGYT
TRBV19,ASRDSGRAGEQY
TRBV15,ATSRGTGLEGKAF
TRBV5-8,ASSHRRRTEAF
TRBV7-2,ASSTDRAGKLF
TRBV5-1,ASSLLGGANGYT
TRBV28,ASRADSTDTQY
TRBV27,ASSCPEVRPSYEQY
TRBV6-4,ASSAQGNTEAF
TRBV11-2,ASSLTNTGELF
TRBV5-5,ASSLDPRGGTIY
TRBV27,ASSLSSGGWTEAF
TRBV11-2,ASSIAAAQTLEAF